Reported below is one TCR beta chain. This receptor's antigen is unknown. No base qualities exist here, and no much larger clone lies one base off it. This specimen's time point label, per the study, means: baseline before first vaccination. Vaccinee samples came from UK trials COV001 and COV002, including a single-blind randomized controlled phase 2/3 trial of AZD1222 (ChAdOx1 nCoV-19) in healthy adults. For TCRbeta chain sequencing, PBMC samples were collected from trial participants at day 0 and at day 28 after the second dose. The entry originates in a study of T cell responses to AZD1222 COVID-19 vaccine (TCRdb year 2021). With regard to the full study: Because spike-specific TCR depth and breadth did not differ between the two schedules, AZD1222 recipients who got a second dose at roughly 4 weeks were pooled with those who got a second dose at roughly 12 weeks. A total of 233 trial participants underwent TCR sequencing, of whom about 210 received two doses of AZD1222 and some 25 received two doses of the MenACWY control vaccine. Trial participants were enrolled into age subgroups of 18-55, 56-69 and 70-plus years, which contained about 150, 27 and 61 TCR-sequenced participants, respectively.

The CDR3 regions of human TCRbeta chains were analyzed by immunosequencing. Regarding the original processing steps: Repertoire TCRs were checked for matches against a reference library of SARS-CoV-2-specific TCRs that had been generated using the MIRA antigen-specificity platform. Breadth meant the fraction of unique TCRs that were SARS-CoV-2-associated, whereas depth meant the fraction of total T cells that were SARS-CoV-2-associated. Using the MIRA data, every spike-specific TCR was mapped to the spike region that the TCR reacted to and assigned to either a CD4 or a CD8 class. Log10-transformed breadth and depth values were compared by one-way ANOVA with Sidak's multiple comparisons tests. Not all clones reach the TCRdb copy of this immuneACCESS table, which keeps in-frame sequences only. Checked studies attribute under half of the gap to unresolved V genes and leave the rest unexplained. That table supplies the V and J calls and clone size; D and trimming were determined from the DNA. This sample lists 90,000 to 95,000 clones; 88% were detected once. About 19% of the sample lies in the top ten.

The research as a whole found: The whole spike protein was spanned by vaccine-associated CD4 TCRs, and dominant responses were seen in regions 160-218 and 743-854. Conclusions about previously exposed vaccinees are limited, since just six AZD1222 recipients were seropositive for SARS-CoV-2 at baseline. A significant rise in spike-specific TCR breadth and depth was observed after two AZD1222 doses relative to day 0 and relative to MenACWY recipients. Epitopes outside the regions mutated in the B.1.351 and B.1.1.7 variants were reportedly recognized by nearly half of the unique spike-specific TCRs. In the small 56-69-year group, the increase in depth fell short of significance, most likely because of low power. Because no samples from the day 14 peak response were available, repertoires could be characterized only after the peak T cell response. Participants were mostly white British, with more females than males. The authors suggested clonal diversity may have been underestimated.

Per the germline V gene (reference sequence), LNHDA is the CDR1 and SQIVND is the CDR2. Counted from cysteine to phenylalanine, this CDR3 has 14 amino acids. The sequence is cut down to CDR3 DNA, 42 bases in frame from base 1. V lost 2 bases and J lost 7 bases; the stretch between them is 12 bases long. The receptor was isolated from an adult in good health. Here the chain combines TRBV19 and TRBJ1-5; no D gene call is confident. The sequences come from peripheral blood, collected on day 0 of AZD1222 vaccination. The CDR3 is CASSINGVGQPQHF. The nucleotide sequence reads TGTGCCAGTAGTATAAATGGAGTGGGGCAGCCCCAGCATTTT.